The rows below give T cell receptor beta chains drawn from one sample of a study of cytomegalovirus exposure and HLA in healthy donors. Measured with immunoSEQ multiplex PCR; TCRdb has only the in-frame clones, and not every one. The table lists fewer than 140,000 clones, roughly 75% of them singletons. Material for sequencing was PBMCs. These receptors were taken from a man aged 35-49 years in good health and CMV-seronegative. CDR3s include the opening cysteine and the closing phenylalanine or tryptophan. Fields, in order: D gene, J gene, V gene, clone size, CDR3 protein, CDR3 DNA. A D gene is named only where the DNA matches it firmly. Where a row states a size, it is once, few, many or the class of an expanded clone; other rows omit it.

TRBD1 TRBJ1-1 TRBV10-3 NA CAISESFGQGEAFF TGTGCCATCAGTGAGTCCTTTGGACAGGGTGAAGCTTTCTTT
TRBD2 TRBJ2-1 TRBV29-1 NA CSVEGPLLAGTYNEQFF TGCAGCGTTGAGGGGCCTTTGCTAGCGGGGACCTACAATGAGCAGTTCTTC
NA TRBJ2-3 TRBV25-1 NA CASRQPGPDTQYF TGTGCCAGCAGACAGCCCGGCCCAGATACGCAGTATTTT
NA TRBJ2-3 TRBV19 few CASSIAPFRDTQYF TGTGCCAGTAGTATAGCCCCTTTTAGAGATACGCAGTATTTT
NA TRBJ1-1 TRBV7-2 NA CASSSPGHPRLSRNTEAFF TGTGCCAGCAGCTCACCGGGACATCCCCGGCTTTCCCGGAACACTGAAGCTTTCTTT
TRBD2 TRBJ2-1 TRBV5-4 NA CASSRRIAGGYNEQFF TGTGCCAGCAGCCGAAGGATAGCGGGGGGTTACAATGAGCAGTTCTTC
TRBD1 TRBJ1-4 TRBV7-8 NA CASSFSGTGEIANEKLFF TGTGCCAGCAGCTTTTCCGGGACAGGGGAGATAGCTAATGAAAAACTGTTTTTT
NA TRBJ1-4 TRBV7-3 few CASSLTLNEKLFF TGTGCCAGCAGTTTAACCCTTAATGAAAAACTGTTTTTT
NA TRBJ1-1 TRBV4-1 few CASSQGREAFF TGCGCCAGCAGCCAAGGGAGGGAAGCTTTCTTT
TRBD1 TRBJ2-7 TRBV5-4 NA CASSIGQAEQYF TGTGCCAGCAGCATAGGACAGGCGGAGCAGTACTTC
NA TRBJ2-1 TRBV6-5 few CASGLADHFNEQFF TGTGCCAGCGGGTTAGCGGACCATTTTAATGAGCAGTTCTTC
NA TRBJ1-6 TRBV2 NA CASTPDRVFNSPLHF TGTGCCAGCACCCCGGACAGAGTTTTTAATTCACCCCTCCACTTT
NA TRBJ2-5 TRBV7-3 few CASSLRGAQGVQETQYF TGTGCCAGCAGCTTACGCGGTGCGCAAGGGGTCCAAGAGACCCAGTACTTC
TRBD1 TRBJ1-2 TRBV13 NA CASSRTGEGILNYGYTF TGTGCCAGCAGCCGGACAGGGGAAGGTATCCTTAACTATGGCTACACCTTC
TRBD2 TRBJ2-7 TRBV7-9 NA CASSLRTSGVYEQYF TGTGCCAGCAGCCTCAGGACTAGCGGGGTCTACGAGCAGTACTTC
TRBD1 TRBJ1-5 TRBV7-8 NA CASSLGDRQYSNQPQHF TGTGCCAGCAGCTTAGGGGACAGGCAGTATAGCAATCAGCCCCAGCATTTT
NA TRBJ2-7 TRBV18 once CASSPFKTGLSYEQYF TGTGCCAGCTCACCGTTTAAGACGGGACTCAGCTACGAGCAGTACTTC
TRBD2 TRBJ2-5 TRBV15 NA CATSSPLAGEETQYF TGTGCCACCAGCAGCCCCCTAGCGGGGGAAGAGACCCAGTACTTC
NA TRBJ2-1 TRBV5-1 NA CASSLGTANNEQFF TGCGCCAGCAGCTTGGGGACAGCGAACAATGAGCAGTTCTTC
TRBD1 TRBJ1-1 TRBV11-1 NA CASSSGTGYTEAFF TGTGCCAGCAGCTCTGGGACAGGGTACACTGAAGCTTTCTTT
NA TRBJ1-1 TRBV18 NA CASSPAGGNTEAFF TGTGCCAGCTCACCGGCGGGAGGGAACACTGAAGCTTTCTTT
TRBD1 TRBJ2-7 TRBV7-6 NA CASSSRTGHSYEQYF TGTGCCAGCAGCTCTAGGACAGGTCACTCCTACGAGCAGTACTTC
NA TRBJ2-1 TRBV6-4 NA CASSMTSYNEQFF TGTGCCAGCAGTATGACTAGCTACAATGAGCAGTTCTTC
NA TRBJ1-2 TRBV5-6 NA CASSLGALNYGYTF TGTGCCAGCAGCTTGGGCGCCCTGAACTATGGCTACACCTTC
NA TRBJ2-3 TRBV7-2 NA CASSLVGTFTDTQYF TGTGCCAGCAGCTTAGTAGGGACTTTCACAGATACGCAGTATTTT
NA TRBJ2-1 TRBV18 NA CASSPSGRSSYNEQFF TGTGCCAGCTCACCTAGCGGCAGAAGCTCCTACAATGAGCAGTTCTTC
NA TRBJ1-4 TRBV5-6 NA CASSSGTLLEKLFF TGTGCCAGCAGCTCCGGGACACTGCTTGAAAAACTGTTTTTT
TRBD1 TRBJ2-5 TRBV27 NA CASSFLRSDRGEETQYF TGTGCCAGCAGTTTTCTCCGCTCGGACAGGGGAGAAGAGACCCAGTACTTC
NA TRBJ1-4 TRBV5-1 NA CASRNPGGATNEKLFF TGCGCCAGCAGGAACCCGGGGGGGGCGACTAATGAAAAACTGTTTTTT
NA TRBJ2-1 TRBV6-6 NA CASSYDWRDNEQFF TGTGCCAGCAGTTACGATTGGAGAGACAATGAGCAGTTCTTC
TRBD1 TRBJ2-4 TRBV12-5 NA CASGATGVGWNIQYF TGTGCTAGTGGAGCGACAGGGGTAGGTTGGAACATTCAGTACTTC
TRBD1 TRBJ2-7 TRBV7-3 NA CASSHMKLQGKYYEQYF TGTGCCAGCAGCCATATGAAACTACAGGGGAAATATTACGAGCAGTACTTC
TRBD1 TRBJ1-3 TRBV7-6 NA CASSRFSGQGSGNTIYF TGTGCCAGCAGCAGGTTCTCGGGACAGGGGTCTGGAAACACCATATATTTT
TRBD2 TRBJ2-3 TRBV4-1 NA CASSQSPSGGFTDTQYF TGCGCCAGCAGCCAAAGTCCTAGCGGGGGATTCACAGATACGCAGTATTTT
NA TRBJ2-1 TRBV7-8 NA CASSPSGVRDEQFF TGTGCCAGCAGCCCGTCCGGGGTTCGCGATGAGCAGTTCTTC
TRBD1 TRBJ1-5 TRBV6-1 once CASSGWTGSRNQPQHF TGTGCCAGCAGTGGATGGACAGGGTCCAGGAATCAGCCCCAGCATTTT
NA TRBJ2-2 TRBV19 NA CASRIEDRTTGELFF TGTGCCAGTAGGATAGAGGACAGAACCACCGGGGAGCTGTTTTTT